One and the same sample provided the 4 T cell receptor beta chains below, sequenced in a study of T cells expressing NK-cell markers. TCRdb reprocessed the 5' RACE reads and reports one entry per CDR3 protein, with no DNA. The repertoire table contains about 260,000 distinct CDR3 sequences. Sequencing used blood T cells: a sorted CD56 or NKG2C T cell subset, CD4+ or CD8+ T cells, or bulk PBMC T cells (not recorded which). The receptors were gathered from a man aged 18 to 29 in good health.

This chain joins TRBV10-3 and TRBJ2-2; TCRdb's assignment of TRBD1 cannot be checked, as there is no DNA. Germline CDR1 ENHRY, CDR2 SYGVKD. The CDR3 extends over 16 amino acids. The CDR3 spells CAISEAPLENTGELFF.

The rearrangement joins TRBV29-1 to TRBJ2-1; the TRBD1 assignment by TCRdb is unverifiable without DNA. The CDR3 extends over 15 amino acids. Germline values: CDR1 SQVTM, CDR2 ANQGSEA. The CDR3 loop is CSVERGTSSYNEQFF.

The genes are TRBV10-3 and TRBJ2-6; TCRdb's D call of TRBD2 is untestable without DNA. Germline-derived CDR1 and CDR2 are ENHRY and SYGVKD. The CDR3 length is 16 residues. The chain's CDR3 is CAISDQARSGANVLTF.

The chain links TRBV5-1 to TRBJ2-2; no DNA is available, so the TRBD2 call from TCRdb remains unchecked. The CDR3 has 18 residues. Germline assignment: CDR1 SGHRS and CDR2 YFSETQ. CDR3 protein: CASSPRILGGAGTGELFF.